The rows below give T cell receptor beta chains drawn from one sample of a study of T cells after yellow fever vaccination. TCRdb re-derived calls from the 5' RACE reads in MiXCR, one entry per CDR3 protein. This table holds 620,000 or so distinct CDR3 sequences, about 12% found once. Material: PBMCs, obtained on the day of the yellow fever booster vaccination. These receptors all come from a man aged 30 to 45 who received the YFV17D yellow fever vaccine. Each CDR3 is given with its conserved first and last residue. D genes are given only for firm matches. Some rows mark clone size as missing; the rest say once, few, many or name a class of expanded clone.

cdr3_length j_call d_call clone_size v_call cdr3_nt cdr3_aa
11 TRBJ2-1 NA few TRBV11-2 TGTGCCAGCAGCTCCGTCGCGGGGCAGTTCTTC CASSSVAGQFF
15 TRBJ1-4 NA NA TRBV27 TGTGCCAGCAGTTTAAGGGGTTCCATCAACGAAAAACTGTTTTTT CASSLRGSINEKLFF
18 TRBJ2-6 TRBD1 once TRBV6-2/TRBV6-3 TGTGCCAGCAGTGGGGATCCGGGACAGAGCTCTGGGGCCAACGTCCTGACTTTC CASSGDPGQSSGANVLTF
15 TRBJ1-2 NA few TRBV7-2 TGTGCCAGCAGCTTAGGAGGGGAGGAGCACTATGGCTACACCTTC CASSLGGEEHYGYTF
15 TRBJ2-2 TRBD2 NA TRBV20-1 TGCAGTGCTACTCCCGGGAGGCTCAACACCGGGGAGCTGTTTTTT CSATPGRLNTGELFF
18 TRBJ1-1 NA few TRBV28 TGTGCCAGCAGTCCCGGGGGCGGGAGACCAGAAGGGTACACTGAAGCTTTCTTT CASSPGGGRPEGYTEAFF
13 TRBJ2-1 NA many TRBV5-1 TGCGCCAGCAGCCCGGACTCAAGGAATGAGCAGTTCTTC CASSPDSRNEQFF
12 TRBJ1-1 NA NA TRBV6-5 TGTGCCAGCGTCGAGGGACCCACTGAAGCTTTCTTT CASVEGPTEAFF
16 TRBJ1-5 NA few TRBV20-1 TGCAGTGCTAGGGCGGTACAGGGTCATAGCAATCAGCCCCAGCATTTT CSARAVQGHSNQPQHF
11 TRBJ1-2 TRBD1 many TRBV29-1 TGCAGCACCGTCACAGGGGCTGGCTACACCTTC CSTVTGAGYTF
13 TRBJ2-7 NA NA TRBV20-1 TGCAGTGCTAGCGGGACCTTCTCCTACGAGCAGTACTTC CSASGTFSYEQYF
14 TRBJ2-3 NA NA TRBV10-3 TGTGCCATCAGTGAGACATCGAGGACAGATACGCAGTATTTT CAISETSRTDTQYF
15 TRBJ1-1 NA few TRBV11-2 TGTGCCAGCAGCTCCTGGAAACGGCGAGAGACTGAAGCTTTCTTT CASSSWKRRETEAFF
15 TRBJ2-7 NA many TRBV20-1 TGCAGTGCTAGGATATCGGGACAATATTCCTACGAGCAGTACTTC CSARISGQYSYEQYF
16 TRBJ2-7 NA few TRBV12-3/TRBV12-4 TGTGCCAGCAGTTTTAGTTTAGGGGGGATAAGTGGGGAGCAGTACTTC CASSFSLGGISGEQYF
13 TRBJ1-4 NA NA TRBV29-1 TGCAGCGGGAAGGGGAATCTTAATGAAAAACTGTTTTTT CSGKGNLNEKLFF
17 TRBJ2-1 TRBD2 few TRBV7-2 TGTGCCAGCAGCTTAGGGAGCGGGAGCCCCACCTACAATGAGCAGTTCTTC CASSLGSGSPTYNEQFF
13 TRBJ2-5 NA once TRBV19 TGTGCCAGTAGTAAGGCCAGGGAAGAGACCCAGTACTTC CASSKAREETQYF